The entry below gives a single T cell receptor (beta chain) sequence along with its context. Its cognate antigen is unknown. The data derive from a study of cytomegalovirus exposure and HLA in healthy donors. Study-wide results and caveats: Cytomegalovirus status was reportedly diagnosed by the classifier with high specificity and sensitivity.

It was the approximately 110-subject validation cohort, separate from the 666-subject first cohort, to which the donors belonged. TCRdb's copy holds only in-frame clones and misses some; the assay was immunoSEQ multiplex PCR. The sample has approximately 160,000 clones, around four fifths seen once. The J segment lost 6 bases and the V segment lost 2 bases, leaving 5 bases of the junction unmatched. The CDR3 consists of 15 residues. The germline V gene has CDR1 LGHNA and CDR2 YSLEER. The material sequenced was PBMCs. The chain carries TRBV4-3 and TRBJ2-1; TRBD2 matches at 9 bases. This sequence originates from a man younger than 45 in good health and CMV-seropositive. The CDR3: CASSQWASGANEQFF. In DNA, the CDR3 is TGCGCCAGCAGCCAATGGGCTAGCGGGGCCAATGAGCAGTTCTTC.